What follows are 26 T cell receptor beta chains derived from one specimen sequenced in a study of blood T cell repertoires in COVID-19 (dated by TCRdb to 2020 to 2022). Receptor amplification or capture employed the immunoSEQ multiplex PCR assay. This immuneACCESS table, as held by TCRdb, lists in-frame sequences with V and J called but not all clones. Of the missing ones, under half trace to an unresolved V gene in checked studies; the others have no known cause. The sample profile shows about 270,000 clones; roughly 90% of them were found once. The leading ten clones occupy approximately 3% of the sample. Sequencing was done on a sample of PBMCs or T cells enriched from blood (not recorded which). These receptors originate from a middle-aged man who had been exposed to COVID-19.

The V and J genes are TRBV14 and TRBJ2-7; tentative D call: TRBD1 (6 bases). Per the germline V gene, CDR1 is SGHDN and CDR2 is FVKESK. This CDR3 has 13 residues. The V gene lost 1 base and the J gene lost 8 bases, with 12 bases spanning the gap. This CDR3 reads CASSQGQGWKQYF. CDR3 in DNA: TGTGCCAGCAGCCAAGGGCAGGGGTGGAAGCAGTACTTC.

This chain connects TRBV29-1 to TRBJ2-1, with 7 bases matching TRBD2. Trimming removed 3 bases from V and 2 bases from J; junction bases left unmatched: 4. This CDR3 comprises 14 residues. Germline V lookup: CDR1 SQVTM, CDR2 ANQGSEA. The CDR3 DNA reads as TGCAGCGTTGACCCGAGCGGGGCCTACAATGAGCAGTTCTTC. It specifies CSVDPSGAYNEQFF.

J is TRBJ1-3 and V is TRBV5-4, with a possible D match to TRBD1 (6 bases). Trimming removed 1 base at V and 0 bases at J, with 14 bases between. CDR1 and CDR2 (germline): SGHNT, YYREEE (reference sequence). The length of the CDR3 is 17 residues. The CDR3 nucleotides read TGTGCCAGCAGCTTGTTTACAGGGAGTTTCTCTGGAAACACCATATATTTT. As protein: CASSLFTGSFSGNTIYF.

V is TRBV19 and J is TRBJ2-1, with D maybe TRBD2 (5 bases). The CDR3 covers 15 residues. V gave up 5 bases and J gave up 4 bases, with 15 bases separating them. Germline CDR1 is LNHDA and CDR2 is SQIVND (reference sequence). The CDR3 here is CASSRSSGAYNEQFF. The CDR3 DNA follows: TGTGCCAGTAGTCGATCCAGCGGAGCTTACAATGAGCAGTTCTTC. Supplemented by reference TRBV19 and TRBJ2-1, the full variable domain reads DGGITQSPKYLFRKEGQNVTLSCEQNLNHDAMYWYRQDPGQGLRLIYYSQIVNDFQKGDIAEGYSVSREKKESFPLTVTSAQKNPTAFYLCASSRSSGAYNEQFFGPGTRLTVL.

The rearrangement uses TRBV27 and TRBJ2-3; D might be TRBD2 (6 bases). From germline, CDR1 is MNHEY and CDR2 SMNVEV (reference sequence). The length of the CDR3 is 14 residues. Trimming removed 8 bases from V and 4 bases from J, with 16 bases in between. The CDR3 is CASLESRGADTQYF. For the CDR3, the DNA is TGTGCCAGCCTGGAGTCCCGCGGGGCAGATACGCAGTATTTT.

The chain joins TRBV18 to TRBJ1-1; TRBD1 is a possible D gene (5 bases). The CDR3 extends over 15 amino acids. Per the germline V gene, CDR1 is KGHSH and CDR2 is LQKENI. Trimming shortened V by 3 bases and J by 3 bases, and 14 bases separated the two germline ends. This CDR3 reads CASSPWGDGDTEAFF. The CDR3 region has the DNA TGTGCCAGCTCACCTTGGGGGGACGGGGACACTGAAGCTTTCTTT.

The genes are TRBV4-1 and TRBJ2-5, with 8 bases lining up with TRBD2. The CDR3 runs to 18 residues. Germline values: CDR1 MGHRA, CDR2 YSYEKL. Germline trimming cut 0 bases from V and 5 bases from J; bases unmatched to any gene: 14. The CDR3 nucleotides are TGCGCCAGCAGCCAAGATCCCCCCCGAATAGCGGGGTCGGAGACCCAGTACTTC. Residues: CASSQDPPRIAGSETQYF.

This clone was observed once. The rearrangement joins TRBV18 to TRBJ2-7, with 10 bases lining up with TRBD2. The CDR3 runs 15 residues. With V trimmed by 4 bases and J by 3 bases, 6 bases remained unmatched. In germline, CDR1 is KGHSH, CDR2 LQKENI. DNA for the CDR3: TGTGCCAGCTCACAAACTAGCGGGATCTACTACGAGCAGTACTTC. Protein: CASSQTSGIYYEQYF.

The J gene is TRBJ2-7, the V gene TRBV30; D possibly corresponds to TRBD1 (6 bases). This CDR3 comprises 14 residues. Trimming removed 4 bases from V and 0 bases from J, with 13 bases in between. Germline CDR1 GTSNPN, CDR2 SVGIG (reference sequence). CDR3 sequence: CAWTPRGPSYEQYF. The CDR3 DNA reads as TGTGCCTGGACGCCCAGGGGTCCCTCCTACGAGCAGTACTTC.

The count of this clone is one. The rearrangement joins TRBV5-4 to TRBJ1-1; D remains ambiguous. This CDR3 has 13 residues. In germline, CDR1 is SGHNT, CDR2 YYREEE (reference sequence). V shed 0 bases and J shed 3 bases, with 6 bases lying between them. The CDR3 spells CASSLGSYTEAFF. Written as DNA, the CDR3 is TGTGCCAGCAGCTTGGGGAGCTACACTGAAGCTTTCTTT. The full variable domain, in which reference TRBV5-4 and TRBJ1-1 provide the parts outside the CDR3, is ETGVTQSPTHLIKTRGQQVTLRCSSQSGHNTVSWYQQALGQGPQFIFQYYREEENGRGNFPPRFSGLQFPNYSSELNVNALELDDSALYLCASSLGSYTEAFFGQGTRLTVV.

This chain connects TRBV5-1 to TRBJ1-2, with TRBD1 matching over 9 bases. Germline CDR1 and CDR2: SGHRS and YFSETQ. The CDR3 is 14 residues long. Trimming at V came to 1 base and at J to 7 bases, leaving 5 bases not matched to a gene. In DNA, the CDR3 is TGCGCCAGCAGCTTGCCGGGACAGGGATTTGGCTACACCTTC. This codes for CASSLPGQGFGYTF.

V is TRBV11-3 and J is TRBJ1-4, with TRBD1 as a possible D gene (5 bases). V lost 7 bases to trimming and J lost 5 bases, with 17 bases between them. Germline CDR1 is SGHNT and CDR2 is YENEEA. The CDR3 length is 15 residues. The CDR3 sequence: CASTIRGRSNEKLFF. CDR3 DNA sequence: TGTGCCAGCACTATTAGGGGAAGATCGAATGAAAAACTGTTTTTT.

The rearrangement uses TRBV10-3 and TRBJ1-2; 8 bases fit TRBD1. This CDR3 contains 23 residues. The V gene's germline CDR1 is ENHRY and CDR2 SYGVKD. V was pared by 8 bases and J by 0 bases, with 32 bases of the junction left unmatched. CDR3 protein: CAIGLPTGGLHMDPPYSNYGYTF. Written as DNA, the CDR3 is TGTGCCATCGGGTTACCCACAGGGGGATTGCATATGGATCCACCGTATTCTAACTATGGCTACACCTTC.

The chain employs TRBV30 and TRBJ1-1, with D perhaps TRBD1 (5 bases). V was pared by 2 bases and J by 0 bases, with 19 bases between. CDR1 is GTSNPN, CDR2 SVGIG, per germline (reference sequence). CDR3 length equals 17 residues. DNA for the CDR3: TGTGCCTGGAGTCCATACCCCCAGGGTCTCGTGAACACTGAAGCTTTCTTT. Its protein product is CAWSPYPQGLVNTEAFF.

For the CDR3, the DNA is TGCAGCGTTGGACCGACTGGAGGCGATACGCAGTATTTT. Translating gives CSVGPTGGDTQYF. V is TRBV29-1 and J is TRBJ2-3, with D perhaps matching TRBD2 (5 bases). Trimming cost V 4 bases and J 6 bases, with 14 bases left between them. Germline V lookup: CDR1 SQVTM, CDR2 ANQGSEA. This CDR3 has 13 residues.

The gene calls are TRBV15 and TRBJ2-1; TRBD1 agrees at 8 bases. Per germline, CDR1 LNHNV and CDR2 YYDKDF (reference sequence). V shed 0 bases and J 5 bases; nucleotides not matched to a gene: 6. CDR3 length equals 16 residues. CDR3 protein: CATSRDLGTGNNEQFF. DNA for the CDR3: TGTGCCACCAGCAGAGATCTTGGGACAGGAAACAATGAGCAGTTCTTC.

The chain has TRBV24-1 and TRBJ2-3; 7 nucleotides agree with TRBD2. Germline CDR1 and CDR2: KGHDR and SFDVKD. Trimming took 8 bases from V and 2 from J; bases not matched to a gene: 9. This CDR3 has 15 residues. The CDR3 here is CATKGAGFPTDTQYF. The CDR3 DNA is TGTGCCACCAAGGGAGCGGGGTTTCCCACAGATACGCAGTATTTT.

The rearrangement joins TRBV12-5 to TRBJ1-5; TRBD1 matches at 7 bases. The CDR3 length is 13 residues. The trim removed 7 bases at V and 5 bases at J, leaving 5 bases unmatched. Germline V gene sequence: CDR1 LGHNT, CDR2 FRNRAP. The CDR3 nucleotides are TGTGCTAGTGCTAATGACAGGGATCAGCCCCAGCATTTT. Residues: CASANDRDQPQHF.

This sequence joins TRBV11-2 and TRBJ1-3, with 8 positions matching TRBD1. Germline loops: CDR1 SGHAT, CDR2 FQNNGV. The CDR3 covers 17 residues. Trimming took 1 base from V and 0 from J; bases not matched to a gene: 5. The CDR3 region is CASSLGTGRLSGNTIYF. The CDR3 DNA reads as TGTGCCAGCAGCTTAGGGACAGGGCGCCTCTCTGGAAACACCATATATTTT.

The chain couples TRBV5-1 to TRBJ2-1; 9 positions agree with TRBD1. This CDR3 contains 15 residues. From germline, CDR1 is SGHRS and CDR2 YFSETQ. The V and J ends lost 4 bases and 5 bases, in that order; junction bases with no gene match: 7. CDR3 in amino acids: CASSRTGTGNNEQFF. Written as DNA, the CDR3 is TGCGCCAGCAGCCGAACCGGGACAGGGAACAATGAGCAGTTCTTC.

The rearrangement links TRBV7-2 to TRBJ1-4, with no clear D. The CDR3 extends over 14 amino acids. From germline, CDR1 is SGHTA and CDR2 FQGNSA. V lost 3 bases and J lost 7, with 12 bases in between. DNA of the CDR3: TGTGCCAGCAGCTTTGGCAGGTCAGGTGAAAAACTGTTTTTT. This gives the protein CASSFGRSGEKLFF.

Only one count was recorded for this clone. V usage is TRBV27 and J usage is TRBJ2-2; 11 bases map to TRBD2. V trimming: 5 bases; J trimming: 4 bases; junction bases outside the gene matches: 9. CDR3 length: 17 residues. Germline V gene sequence: CDR1 MNHEY, CDR2 SMNVEV (reference sequence). CDR3 bases: TGTGCCAGCAGTAACCCGGGACTAGCGGAAAGCACCGGGGAGCTGTTTTTT. Its protein product is CASSNPGLAESTGELFF.

The rearrangement joins TRBV7-9 to TRBJ1-4; the D is unclear. Trimming took off 4 bases at V and 0 bases at J, with 9 bases between the two ends. This CDR3 contains 15 residues. CDR1 and CDR2 (germline): SEHNR, FQNEAQ (reference sequence). CDR3 DNA: TGTGCCAGCAGCTCCTTACTCACAACTAATGAAAAACTGTTTTTT. Amino acids: CASSSLLTTNEKLFF.

This rearrangement joins TRBV10-3 to TRBJ2-7; unclear D gene. The CDR3 has 11 residues. The ends were cut back, 7 bases at V and 7 bases at J, with 11 bases in the middle. Germline CDR1 reads ENHRY; CDR2 reads SYGVKD. The CDR3 is CAIKDSVEQYF. CDR3 bases: TGTGCCATCAAAGATTCGGTTGAGCAGTACTTC.

The rearrangement joins TRBV6-2 or TRBV6-3 to TRBJ2-7; 10 bases are shared with TRBD2. V dropped 0 bases and J dropped 7; count of bases not matched to a gene: 6. The CDR3 runs 15 residues. Germline CDR1 MNHEY, CDR2 SVGEGT. CDR3 protein: CASSYSASGSGEQYF. The CDR3 DNA reads TGTGCCAGCAGTTACTCGGCTAGCGGGAGCGGGGAGCAGTACTTC.

J is TRBJ2-7 and V is TRBV7-2, with TRBD1 matching 8 bases. Germline V CDR1 and CDR2: SGHTA, FQGNSA. With 1 base clipped from V and 2 bases from J, the junction kept 4 bases outside the gene matches. The CDR3 runs 15 residues. DNA of the CDR3: TGTGCCAGCAGCTTAGACGGGACAGGAACCTACGAGCAGTACTTC. Translated: CASSLDGTGTYEQYF.